Each of the 27 T cell receptor beta chains below was sequenced from the same sample in a study of CXCR3-negative and CXCR3-positive naive CD8 T cells (dated by TCRdb to between 2017 and 2020). TCRdb records NextSeq 550 as the sequencer. The Human TCR Profiling Kit (MiLaboratory) was used to make UMI-labeled 5' RACE TRB cDNA libraries. TCRdb reprocessed the reads into one record per CDR3 protein sequence, lacking DNA. This sample's table lists roughly 50,000 distinct CDR3 sequences. Of the sample, 20% to 25% falls within the top ten clones. Material: memory CD8+ T cells from blood. The sample's cell subset or site label is to be understood as: conventional CD8+ memory T cells (TMEM), sorted as controls. These receptors all stem from a human donor in good health. Some clones in this sample may be carry-over from other donors' samples.

The J gene is TRBJ1-1, the V gene TRBV5-1; the TCRdb call, TRBD1, lacks DNA for checking. This CDR3 is 17 amino acids long. Germline values: CDR1 SGHRS, CDR2 YFSETQ. The CDR3 is CASSLGGSVVGDTEAFF.

The CDR3 reads CASSQDQEQYF. The chain combines TRBV4-1 with TRBJ2-7. This CDR3 region has 11 residues. Germline V lookup: CDR1 MGHRA, CDR2 YSYEKL.

The chain uses TRBV7-9 and TRBJ1-5. The CDR3 totals 14 residues. Germline V gene sequence: CDR1 SEHNR, CDR2 FQNEAQ (reference sequence). This CDR3 reads CASSLSTGNQPQHF.

The chain has TRBV28 and TRBJ2-5; no DNA is available, so the TRBD2 call from TCRdb remains unchecked. CDR3 length: 15 amino acids. Germline V CDR1 and CDR2: MDHEN, SYDVKM. The CDR3 region is CASPIVGQLQETQYF. The entire variable domain, with the rest obtained from reference TRBV28 and TRBJ2-5, is as follows: DVKVTQSSRYLVKRTGEKVFLECVQDMDHENMFWYRQDPGLGLRLIYFSYDVKMKEKGDIPEGYSVSREKKERFSLILESASTNQTSMYLCASPIVGQLQETQYFGPGTRLLVL.

The V gene is TRBV10-1, the J gene TRBJ2-7. CDR1 and CDR2 from the germline V gene are WNHNN and SYGVQD (reference sequence). The CDR3 sequence is 15 residues long. The CDR3 protein is CASSEGSEASYEQYF.

The V and J genes are TRBV4-3 and TRBJ2-4; no DNA is available, so the TRBD1 call from TCRdb remains unchecked. The V gene's germline CDR1 is LGHNA and CDR2 YSLEER. This CDR3 contains 15 residues. The CDR3 reads CASSQDRAGMYIQYF.

The V and J genes are TRBV29-1 and TRBJ2-1. This CDR3 is 14 amino acids long. CDR1 SQVTM and CDR2 ANQGSEA come from the germline V gene. This chain's CDR3 is CSVDDTIAYNEQFF.

The chain links TRBV5-1 to TRBJ2-7; TCRdb calls TRBD1, which cannot be checked without DNA. This CDR3 region has 13 residues. Per germline, CDR1 SGHRS and CDR2 YFSETQ. CDR3 loop: CASSLGGTYEQYF.

The chain links TRBV27 to TRBJ2-3; TCRdb returns TRBD2, unconfirmable since there is no DNA. Germline loops: CDR1 MNHEY, CDR2 SMNVEV (reference sequence). The CDR3 spans 18 residues. The CDR3 sequence is CASSPGTSGEGATDTQYF.

The chain has TRBV28 and TRBJ2-7; the TRBD2 assignment by TCRdb is unverifiable without DNA. In germline, CDR1 is MDHEN, CDR2 SYDVKM. The CDR3 is 15 amino acids. CDR3 loop: CASSLFSSYPYEQYF.

The V call is TRBV20-1, the J call TRBJ1-1. CDR1 DFQATT and CDR2 SNEGSKA come from the germline V gene (reference sequence). The CDR3 sequence is 13 residues long. The CDR3 spells CSARGLGDTEAFF.

The chain couples TRBV9 to TRBJ2-5; there is no DNA to check the TCRdb D call of TRBD2. The CDR3 has 16 amino acids. Germline V gene sequence: CDR1 SGDLS, CDR2 YYNGEE. This CDR3 reads CASSVQAAGGEETQYF.

This sequence joins TRBV7-9 and TRBJ1-2. Germline CDR1 SEHNR, CDR2 FQNEAQ (reference sequence). The CDR3 runs to 15 residues. Here the CDR3 reads CASSFLGDDNYGYTF. The variable domain in full, with the rest retrieved from reference TRBV7-9 and TRBJ1-2, is DTGVSQNPRHKITKRGQNVTFRCDPISEHNRLYWYRQTLGQGPEFLTYFQNEAQLEKSRLLSDRFSAERPKGSFSTLEIQRTEQGDSAMYLCASSFLGDDNYGYTFGSGTRLTVV.

This chain joins TRBV6-5 and TRBJ2-1; TCRdb designates TRBD2, a call that cannot be tested without DNA. CDR1 is MNHEY and CDR2 is SVGAGI in the germline V gene. This CDR3 spans 14 amino acids. The CDR3 loop reads CASTVAGHYNEQFF.

V and J are TRBV20-1 and TRBJ2-2; the TCRdb call, TRBD2, lacks DNA for checking. The germline V gene encodes CDR1 DFQATT and CDR2 SNEGSKA (reference sequence). This CDR3 comprises 14 residues. This CDR3 is CSATGLAGSGELFF.

This CDR3 is CASSLGDREVSYEQYF. The chain combines TRBV5-1 with TRBJ2-7; TCRdb picks TRBD1, but there is no DNA to check that call. Germline CDR1 and CDR2: SGHRS and YFSETQ. The CDR3 totals 16 residues.

The genes are TRBV29-1 and TRBJ2-7. The CDR3 sequence is 12 residues long. Germline lookup yields CDR1 SQVTM and CDR2 ANQGSEA. The chain's CDR3 is CSVRGLTYEQYF.

J is TRBJ2-3 and V is TRBV28; absent DNA, TCRdb's TRBD2 call cannot be checked. The germline gives CDR1 MDHEN, CDR2 SYDVKM. There are 18 residues in the CDR3. CDR3 amino acids: CASSLVSRSGGAADTQYF.

The V gene is TRBV6-2 or TRBV6-3, the J gene TRBJ2-7; TCRdb gives TRBD2 as the D gene, but with no DNA this cannot be confirmed. The CDR3 totals 15 residues. Per the germline V gene, CDR1 is MNHEY and CDR2 is SVGEGT. The CDR3 region is CASSRAASASYEQYF.

The chain recombines TRBV7-8 with TRBJ2-2; TCRdb reports TRBD1, a call that lacks DNA to check it against. The V gene's germline CDR1 is SGHVS and CDR2 FQNEAQ. The CDR3 extends over 13 amino acids. Here the CDR3 reads CASRAGGTGELFF.

CDR3 residues: CASSEAEYNEQFF. The genes are TRBV6-4 and TRBJ2-1. The CDR3 is made up of 13 amino acids. Looked up from germline, CDR1 is MRHNA and CDR2 is SNTAGT.

The rearrangement uses TRBV6-5 and TRBJ2-1; TCRdb names TRBD1, which stays unverified in the absence of DNA. This CDR3 region has 15 residues. CDR1 MNHEY and CDR2 SVGAGI come from the germline V gene. CDR3 in amino acids: CASSFGQGANYEQFF.

The chain carries TRBV7-6 and TRBJ1-1; TCRdb names TRBD1, which stays unverified in the absence of DNA. Per the germline V gene, CDR1 is SGHVS and CDR2 is FNYEAQ. CDR3 length: 14 amino acids. The CDR3 loop is CASSLSGANTEAFF.

The CDR3 sequence: CASSQETPPTGELFF. The chain is built from TRBV4-3 and TRBJ2-2; TCRdb calls TRBD1, which cannot be checked without DNA. Germline CDR1 reads LGHNA; CDR2 reads YSLEER. The CDR3 sequence is 15 residues long.

V usage is TRBV29-1 and J usage is TRBJ2-1; TCRdb lists TRBD1, though no DNA is available to test this call. This CDR3 has 15 residues. Germline V CDR1 and CDR2: SQVTM, ANQGSEA. The CDR3 spells CSGQPGRGSNNEQFF.

The chain carries TRBV9 and TRBJ2-3; as DNA is missing, the TRBD2 call by TCRdb cannot be tested. Germline V gives CDR1 SGDLS, CDR2 YYNGEE. The CDR3 sequence is 13 residues long. The CDR3 is CDSSPLSADTQYF.

This chain connects TRBV7-2 to TRBJ2-5; TCRdb gives TRBD2 as the D gene, but with no DNA this cannot be confirmed. Germline V lookup: CDR1 SGHTA, CDR2 FQGNSA. The CDR3 contains 14 residues. Here the CDR3 reads CASSWTSGQETQYF.